This record looks at one T cell receptor (beta chain) sequence and its context. The same CDR3 is also encoded by other DNA sequences in this sample. Researchers ran the PCR with 60 Vbeta and 13 Jbeta primers. Produced via immunoSEQ multiplex PCR; TCRdb's table is partial and in-frame only. The sample includes under 200,000 clones, approximately 84% of them seen just once. There are 13 residues in the CDR3. V was cut by 4 bases and J by 3 bases, with 9 bases left in between. Germline V gene sequence: CDR1 SGHTA, CDR2 FQGTGA. The data are from a study of cytomegalovirus exposure and HLA in healthy donors. As for the study in general: Previous work identified roughly 110 million unique TCR beta sequences from about 200 million T cells.

The sample comprised PBMCs. The genes are TRBV7-3 and TRBJ1-1, with D possibly being TRBD1 (6 bases). This TCR came from a man aged 25 to 40 in good health and CMV-seropositive. The CDR3: CASSSQGDTEAFF. The CDR3 region has the DNA TGTGCCAGCAGCTCACAGGGTGACACTGAAGCTTTCTTT.